This T cell receptor beta chain was captured by sequencing in a study of blood T cell repertoires in COVID-19. Clones were read by immunoSEQ multiplex PCR, and TCRdb kept only the in-frame ones, dropping some. The data contain about 120,000 clones, over 70% of them singletons. With 8 bases clipped from V and 3 bases from J, the junction kept 8 bases outside the gene matches. The germline gives CDR1 SNHLY, CDR2 FYNNEI. The CDR3 loop spans 15 amino acids. Sequencing was done on a sample of peripheral blood. V is TRBV2 and J is TRBJ1-4; 8 nucleotides line up with TRBD1. The TCR was taken from a woman aged 70-85 years with acute or convalescent COVID-19. CDR3 sequence: CASLTSGQANEKLFF. The CDR3 nucleotides read TGTGCCAGCCTCACGTCGGGACAGGCTAATGAAAAACTGTTTTTT.